This record looks at one T cell receptor beta chain sequence and its context. This sample is part of a study of blood T cell repertoires in COVID-19. Study-level background: Sites in the United States, Italy and Spain provided acute and convalescent COVID-19 samples.

Assay: immunoSEQ multiplex PCR; the TCRdb copy retains only in-frame clones and omits some. The profile covers about 330,000 clones, with approximately 89% appearing a single time and over 4% taken by the ten largest. This CDR3 is built from 16 residues. Germline CDR1 and CDR2: SGHRS and YFSETQ. V lost 0 bases and J lost 4; bases outside the gene matches: 8. This clonotype was obtained from a woman aged 30 to 39 who had recovered from COVID-19. The chain links TRBV5-1 to TRBJ2-5; 8 positions match TRBD2. Sequenced sample: PBMCs or T cells enriched from blood (not recorded which). In nucleotides, the CDR3 is TGCGCCAGCAGCTTGGCCGTTAGCGGGGAGCCAGAGACCCAGTACTTC. Protein: CASSLAVSGEPETQYF.